The 16 T cell receptor beta chains below come from one sample, sequenced in a study of radiation and T cells in renal cell carcinoma. Specified time point: baseline pretreatment blood. The treatment denotes: 15 Gy SBRT to primary tumor, nephrectomy 4 weeks later. Clones were sequenced by immunoSEQ multiplex PCR, and TCRdb holds only the in-frame ones, with some missing. The sample gives 90,000 to 95,000 clones, approximately 80% of which show up once; around 6.7% is in the top ten. Sequenced here: blood, sampled from a patient whose treatment included radiotherapy and nephrectomy. These receptors were collected from a man aged 60 to 75 with renal cell carcinoma.

This clone is a singleton in its sample. The chain employs TRBV9 and TRBJ2-1; D unresolved. Germline CDR1 SGDLS, CDR2 YYNGEE. Trimming took 3 bases from V and 10 from J, leaving 17 bases between them. The CDR3 sequence is 14 residues long. CDR3 coding DNA: TGTGCCAGCAGCGGAGGCCAGCGATGGATGGAGCAGTTCTTC. Translating gives CASSGGQRWMEQFF.

CDR3 loop: CASSFPSIGGSYEQYF. CDR3 sequence (DNA): TGTGCCAGCAGTTTCCCGTCTATTGGGGGATCCTACGAGCAGTACTTC. This chain links TRBV28 with TRBJ2-7; possibly TRBD1 or TRBD2 for D (5 bases each). CDR1 is MDHEN and CDR2 is SYDVKM in the germline V gene. V was clipped by 3 bases and J by 1 base, with 16 bases between them. This CDR3 spans 16 amino acids. Combining the CDR3 with reference TRBV28 and TRBJ2-7 gives the whole variable domain DVKVTQSSRYLVKRTGEKVFLECVQDMDHENMFWYRQDPGLGLRLIYFSYDVKMKEKGDIPEGYSVSREKKERFSLILESASTNQTSMYLCASSFPSIGGSYEQYFGPGTRLTVT.

The chain is built from TRBV4-3 and TRBJ2-3, with 10 nucleotides matching TRBD2. The CDR3 sequence is 17 residues long. Trimming cost V 1 base and J 4 bases; bases outside gene matches: 8. Per germline, CDR1 LGHNA and CDR2 YSLEER. The CDR3 sequence is CASSQGASGSPPDTQYF. The DNA for the CDR3 is TGCGCCAGCAGCCAAGGGGCTAGCGGGAGCCCTCCAGATACGCAGTATTTT.

In its sample, this clone is medium-sized. This chain connects TRBV4-2 to TRBJ2-1; TRBD2 matches at 9 bases. There are 15 residues in the CDR3. CDR1 and CDR2 from the germline V gene are LGHNA and YNFKEQ. V lost 2 bases, J lost 7 bases, and 6 bases stayed unmatched. As DNA, the CDR3 is TGTGCCAGCAGCCAACTAGCGGGATTTGGTAATGAGCAGTTCTTC. Its translation is CASSQLAGFGNEQFF.

The chain combines TRBV5-4 with TRBJ1-1; the D gene is possibly TRBD1 (6 bases). Deletions cut 2 bases from V and 0 bases from J, with 14 bases between. Germline V gene data show CDR1 as SGHNT and CDR2 as YYREEE (reference sequence). This CDR3 comprises 16 residues. CDR3 sequence (DNA): TGTGCCAGCAGCTTCAAGACAGGATCCATGAACACTGAAGCTTTCTTT. Translation gives CASSFKTGSMNTEAFF.

This clone has more than one count but fewer than ten. The rearrangement links TRBV18 to TRBJ2-3, with TRBD1 matching over 11 bases. The J segment lost 3 bases and the V segment lost 4 bases, leaving 9 bases of the junction unmatched. The CDR3 runs to 17 residues. Germline V CDR1 and CDR2: KGHSH, LQKENI. This chain's CDR3 is CASSLLPGTGGTDTQYF. CDR3 sequence (DNA): TGTGCCAGCTCACTGCTTCCCGGGACAGGGGGTACAGATACGCAGTATTTT.

The CDR3 DNA reads as TGCAGCGTTGAAGGGGCAGGGCTAGCCCCGAACACTGAAGCTTTCTTT. This sequence encodes CSVEGAGLAPNTEAFF. This chain links TRBV29-1 with TRBJ1-1, with D possibly TRBD1 on 5 matching bases. CDR3 size: 16 residues. Looked up from germline, CDR1 is SQVTM and CDR2 is ANQGSEA. Trimming removed 1 base from V and 1 base from J, with 16 bases in between.

The genes are TRBV9 and TRBJ1-3, with D hard to call. Germline CDR1 SGDLS, CDR2 YYNGEE. Trimming took off 6 bases at V and 4 bases at J, with 14 bases between the two ends. The CDR3 runs 14 residues. CDR3 bases: TGTGCCAGCAAGTCCGGGGAATCAGGAAACACCATATATTTT. It encodes CASKSGESGNTIYF.

This clone was detected a few times. V is TRBV27 and J is TRBJ1-2, with 8 bases lining up with TRBD1. CDR1 and CDR2 (germline): MNHEY, SMNVEV (reference sequence). V gave up 6 bases and J gave up 7 bases; unmatched junction bases: 7. The CDR3 has 13 amino acids. CDR3 coding DNA: TGTGCCAGCAGAACCGGGACAGGACTTGGCTACACCTTC. This translates into CASRTGTGLGYTF.

This clone was counted only a few times. The gene calls are TRBV27 and TRBJ2-3; 9 nucleotides match TRBD2. The CDR3 length is 16 residues. V dropped 7 bases and J dropped 2; count of bases not matched to a gene: 10. From germline, CDR1 is MNHEY and CDR2 SMNVEV (reference sequence). The CDR3 reads CASKPRTSANTDTQYF. The CDR3 nucleotides read TGTGCCAGCAAACCGCGGACTAGCGCGAACACAGATACGCAGTATTTT.

The gene calls are TRBV5-4 and TRBJ1-2, with 9 bases identical to TRBD1. J lost 6 bases, V lost 0 bases, and 12 bases had no gene match. CDR3 size: 17 residues. Germline V gene sequence: CDR1 SGHNT, CDR2 YYREEE (reference sequence). CDR3 DNA: TGTGCCAGCAGCTTGGGACAGGGGGACCAAAGCTTCCATGGCTACACCTTC. It yields the protein CASSLGQGDQSFHGYTF.

The rearrangement joins TRBV6-5 to TRBJ1-2; 9 bases are a match to TRBD1. The CDR3 contains 13 residues. Trimming took 2 bases from V and 7 from J; bases not matched to a gene: 2. The germline V gene encodes CDR1 MNHEY and CDR2 SVGAGI. CDR3 nucleotides: TGTGCCAGCAGTTACCCGGGACAGGGTGGCTACACCTTC. Encoded protein: CASSYPGQGGYTF.

The CDR3, as DNA: TGTGCCAGCAGTATGACAGGGGGCACGGAAGGAAACACCATATATTTT. Protein: CASSMTGGTEGNTIYF. V is TRBV7-2 and J is TRBJ1-3, with TRBD1 matching 10 bases. V dropped 6 bases and J dropped 4; count of bases not matched to a gene: 9. The CDR3 has 16 residues. Per the germline V gene, CDR1 is SGHTA and CDR2 is FQGNSA.

The gene calls are TRBV11-3 and TRBJ1-5; maybe TRBD1 (6 bases). Germline V gene lookup returns CDR1 SGHNT and CDR2 YENEEA. The CDR3 runs 16 residues. V was cut by 6 bases and J by 2 bases, with 17 bases left in between. CDR3 nucleotides: TGTGCCAGCAGTTTACGGATCAGGGGCGGCAATCAGCCCCAGCATTTT. Translating gives CASSLRIRGGNQPQHF.

The chain employs TRBV7-2 and TRBJ1-6; no reliable D call. V was trimmed by 1 base and J by 7 bases, leaving 11 bases between them. The CDR3 sequence is 15 residues long. Germline CDR1 is SGHTA and CDR2 is FQGNSA. The CDR3 protein is CASSLVGPPNSPLHF. CDR3 sequence (DNA): TGTGCCAGCAGCTTAGTCGGGCCCCCGAATTCACCCCTCCACTTT.

V usage is TRBV11-2 and J usage is TRBJ2-3, with D possibly TRBD1 on 5 matching bases. Germline V gene data show CDR1 as SGHAT and CDR2 as FQNNGV. V was pared by 3 bases and J by 3 bases, with 13 bases between. The CDR3 is 15 amino acids. For the CDR3, the DNA is TGTGCCAGCAGCTTCCTCCAGGGTCGAACAGATACGCAGTATTTT. Its translation: CASSFLQGRTDTQYF.